This is a list of T cell receptor beta chains from one sample in a study of blood T cell repertoires in COVID-19. Method: immunoSEQ multiplex PCR; TCRdb's copy keeps in-frame clones and lacks some. This sample has about 160,000 clones, with under 95% found just once. Source material: peripheral blood. All receptors derive from a man aged 18 to 29 with acute or convalescent COVID-19. CDR3s include the opening cysteine and the closing phenylalanine or tryptophan. A D gene is named only where the DNA matches it firmly. Clone size appears in some rows only: once, few, many, or a class for an expanded clone.

j_call clone_size v_call d_call cdr3_length cdr3_aa cdr3_nt
TRBJ1-1 NA TRBV18 NA 17 CASSPRSGELLALEAFF TGTGCCAGCTCACCACGGTCCGGGGAACTACTTGCACTGGAAGCTTTCTTT
TRBJ1-4 NA TRBV6-6 NA 14 CASSYSREGEKLFF TGTGCCAGCAGTTACTCCAGGGAAGGTGAAAAACTGTTTTTT
TRBJ2-7 NA TRBV6-5 TRBD1 14 CASSRIGTGYEQYF TGTGCCAGCAGTCGTATTGGGACAGGCTACGAGCAGTACTTC
TRBJ1-2 NA TRBV15 NA 14 CATSRQGSNYGYTF TGTGCCACCAGCAGACAGGGGTCTAACTATGGCTACACCTTC
TRBJ2-7 once TRBV6-5 NA 14 CASSYRGQAYEQYF TGTGCCAGCAGTTACAGGGGCCAAGCCTACGAGCAGTACTTC
TRBJ1-2 NA TRBV2 TRBD1 14 CASRPRTGAGGYTF TGTGCCAGCAGACCAAGGACAGGGGCTGGAGGCTACACCTTC
TRBJ2-3 NA TRBV10-3 TRBD2 15 CAISPSGGNTDTQYF TGTGCCATCAGCCCTAGCGGGGGCAACACAGATACGCAGTATTTT
TRBJ2-3 once TRBV5-5 NA 15 CASSVGEGDTDTQYF TGTGCCAGCAGTGTGGGGGAGGGGGACACAGATACGCAGTATTTT
TRBJ2-3 NA TRBV15 NA 16 CATSRDRAGVTDTQYF TGTGCCACCAGCAGAGATCGGGCAGGGGTCACAGATACGCAGTATTTT
TRBJ1-3 once TRBV13 TRBD1 19 CASSSRYPIPGQGGDTIYF TGTGCCAGCAGCTCTCGCTACCCGATCCCGGGACAGGGCGGAGACACCATATATTTT
TRBJ2-3 NA TRBV5-1 NA 14 CASSLSQITDTQYF TGCGCCAGCAGCTTGTCGCAGATCACAGATACGCAGTATTTT
TRBJ1-2 once TRBV30 NA 15 CAWSVPTAYSYGYTF TGTGCCTGGAGTGTACCGACAGCCTATAGCTATGGCTACACCTTC
TRBJ1-6 NA TRBV20-1 TRBD1 13 CSASGDSGSPLHF TGCAGTGCTAGTGGGGACAGTGGCTCACCCCTCCACTTT
TRBJ2-1 NA TRBV5-3 TRBD2 17 CARSLDLAGEEDNEQFF TGTGCCAGAAGTCTGGACTTAGCGGGAGAGGAGGACAATGAGCAGTTCTTC
TRBJ2-7 NA TRBV3-1/TRBV3-2 TRBD1 17 CASSPEVWGQGSYEQYF TGTGCCAGCAGCCCAGAGGTTTGGGGACAGGGATCCTACGAGCAGTACTTC
TRBJ1-2 NA TRBV29-1 NA 15 CSVIVEGGLNYGYTF TGCAGCGTGATCGTGGAGGGGGGACTAAACTATGGCTACACCTTC
TRBJ1-1 once TRBV29-1 NA 14 CSVDRGRGDPEAFF TGCAGCGTTGATCGGGGTCGGGGGGATCCTGAAGCTTTCTTT
TRBJ1-4 NA TRBV15 TRBD1 14 CATSRRTGPVKLFF TGTGCCACCAGCAGGAGGACAGGACCTGTAAAACTGTTTTTT
TRBJ2-2 NA TRBV3-1/TRBV3-2 TRBD2 18 CASSQDAWGGTNTGELFF TGTGCCAGCAGCCAAGACGCTTGGGGGGGAACCAACACCGGGGAGCTGTTTTTT
TRBJ2-5 NA TRBV5-1 TRBD2 16 CASSLGLAGAQETQYF TGCGCCAGCAGCTTGGGACTAGCGGGAGCTCAAGAGACCCAGTACTTC
TRBJ1-1 NA TRBV7-2 TRBD1 14 CASSYRGSYTEAFF TGTGCCAGCAGCTACAGGGGGTCTTACACTGAAGCTTTCTTT
TRBJ2-3 NA TRBV27 TRBD1 14 CASSPGTGVGTQYF TGTGCCAGCAGTCCTGGGACAGGGGTCGGTACGCAGTATTTT
TRBJ1-5 NA TRBV27 NA 13 CASSLDRLQPQHF TGTGCCAGCAGCCTTGACAGGTTACAGCCCCAGCATTTT
TRBJ1-4 NA TRBV21-1 NA 14 CASSGRDRDEKLFF TGTGCCAGCAGCGGCCGGGACAGGGATGAAAAACTGTTTTTT